The 21 T cell receptor delta chains below were found in one sample sequenced in a study of γδ T cells in repeated Plasmodium falciparum infection. TCRdb re-called the multiplex PCR reads via CATT. Of roughly 50,000 delta-chain clones detected, 1.6% appear once; the ten largest clones hold about 9.1%. Gammadelta T cells were flow-sorted from PBMC into Vgamma9/Vdelta2+ and Vdelta2-negative populations for bulk analysis. Sequencing was done on a sample of gamma-delta T cells from blood. All receptors derive from a pool of human donors (malaria-infected and uninfected, not separated).

The rearrangement joins TRDV1 to TRDJ1, with a possible D match to TRDD3 (6 bases). Here the J gene came from matching the DNA to germline, since TCRdb omits it. Trimming shortened V by 0 bases and J by 0 bases, and 29 bases separated the two germline ends. The CDR3 loop spans 22 amino acids. CDR1 and CDR2 (germline): TSWWSYY, QGS. The CDR3 spells CALGELRVYRFNGGRYTDKLIF. CDR3 in DNA: TGTGCTCTTGGGGAACTACGAGTCTACAGGTTTAATGGGGGTCGGTACACCGATAAACTCATCTTT.

This clone occurred a few times. Since a far larger clone is one base different, this is likely a read error. The identical CDR3 is also encoded by other nucleotide sequences in the sample. The CDR3 DNA is TGTGCTCTTGGGGAACTAGTCCCGCTCGAGGACGGGGGGCTCATCTTT. Its translation is CALGELVPLEDGGLIF. TRDV1 is the V gene, and the J gene was not called; the table's D call TRDD3 went unverified against the DNA. The germline V gene encodes CDR1 TSWWSYY and CDR2 QGS. This CDR3 spans 16 amino acids.

This clone was counted ten times or more. V and J are TRDV1 and TRDJ1; unclear D gene. The germline gives CDR1 TSWWSYY, CDR2 QGS. V shed 6 bases and J shed 5 bases, with 25 bases lying between them. This CDR3 has 17 amino acids. The CDR3 DNA follows: TGTGCTCTTGGACCGCCCCCCCGGCCTAGGGTCGAAGATAAACTCATCTTT. As protein: CALGPPPRPRVEDKLIF.

About this clone: The protein TCRdb gives is from a much larger clone and does not agree with this DNA's translation at residue 14, likely a read error; the protein shown here comes from the DNA. V is TRDV1 and J is TRDJ1; 9 positions match TRDD2. Germline CDR1 reads TSWWSYY; CDR2 reads QGS. The CDR3 spans 22 residues. Unmatched junction bases numbered 20, after V lost 0 bases and J lost 0 bases. DNA for the CDR3: TGTGCTCTTGGGGAACTACCTTCCTACATGGGTGGGGGTCTCTCATACACCGATAAACTCATCTTT. This gives the protein CALGELPSYMGGGLSYTDKLIF.

Of note for this clone: It differs at one base from a far larger clone, so likely a read error. The sample holds other DNA sequences that translate to the same CDR3. The chain links TRDV1 to TRDJ1, with D maybe TRDD1 (6 bases). The J gene is not listed in TCRdb, so it was assigned here from a DNA match to germline. The germline V and J ends were trimmed by 0 bases and 0 bases, with 47 bases remaining between them. The CDR3 covers 28 residues. Germline V gene sequence: CDR1 TSWWSYY, CDR2 QGS. The CDR3 loop is CALGELPFPPLATKKYLRVLAYTDKLIF. The CDR3 region has the DNA TGTGCTCTTGGGGAACTCCCGTTTCCCCCTCTGGCTACTAAGAAATATTTACGGGTCCTTGCTTACACCGATAAACTCATCTTT.

This clone turned up a few times. The protein given by TCRdb reflects a much larger clone and differs at residue 18 from this DNA's translation, likely from a read error; the protein shown is the DNA's translation. The chain employs TRDV2 and TRDJ1, with 7 positions matching TRDD3. Because TCRdb records no J gene, it was assigned here through a match of the DNA to germline. Losses at the gene ends were 0 bases for V and 7 bases for J; bases not matched to a gene: 34. Germline CDR1 reads GEAIGNYY; CDR2 reads EKD. This CDR3 has 23 amino acids. DNA of the CDR3: TGTGCCTGTGACACCGCCCCGGCACGTGGAGTTGTGGATACGACCTACCTAACTGGTAAACTCATCTTT. It specifies CACDTAPARGVVDTTYLTGKLIF.

A word on this clone: TCRdb's protein, taken from a much larger clone, differs from this DNA's translation at residue 18, likely owing to a read error; the protein displayed comes from the DNA. The V segment is TRDV1, and no J call was made; TRDD3, the D gene given by the table, was not confirmed from the DNA. The V gene's germline CDR1 is TSWWSYY and CDR2 QGS. There are 20 residues in the CDR3. The chain's CDR3 is CALGFDFYWGIRKGGDKPIF. CDR3 in DNA: TGTGCTCTTGGGTTCGACTTCTACTGGGGGATACGGAAAGGGGGCGATAAACCCATCTTT.

This clone occurred a few times. A much larger clone is a single base away; this may be a read error. V gene TRDV2 combines with J gene TRDJ1; 9 bases are a match to TRDD3. The J gene, not given by TCRdb, was assigned here from a germline match of the nucleotide sequence. The CDR3 consists of 15 residues. CDR1 is GEAIGNYY, CDR2 EKD, per germline. J was trimmed by 4 bases and V by 1 base; bases with no gene match: 6. CDR3 loop: CACDTLLGDSDKLIF. CDR3 nucleotides: TGTGCCTGTGACACTCTACTGGGGGACAGCGATAAACTCATCTTT.

A note on this clone: TCRdb lists the protein of a much larger clone for this DNA, which differs at residue 2, so this is likely a read error; the protein given here is translated from the DNA itself. V gene TRAV38-2/DV8 combines with J gene TRDJ1, with 13 nucleotides matching TRDD3. Per the germline V gene, CDR1 is TSESDYY and CDR2 is QEAYKQQN. The CDR3 spans 21 residues. The DNA for the CDR3 is TGTTCTTATACTGTGAAGATTAGTCGCGGGGACTGGGGGATACGATGCGATAAACTCATCTTT. It encodes CSYTVKISRGDWGIRCDKLIF.

Turning to this clone: TCRdb has a much larger clone's protein, which differs at residue 5 from the translation of this DNA, likely because of a read error; what is shown is the protein translated from the DNA. The V gene call reads TRDV1; no J gene was called; the table's D call, TRDD3, has no DNA check behind it. This CDR3 contains 12 residues. Per germline, CDR1 TSWWSYY and CDR2 QGS. CDR3 sequence (DNA): TGTGCTCTCTTTAAGCTTACTGGGGGTCTCATCTTT. Protein: CALFKLTGGLIF.

There are a few counts of this clone. Given a much more abundant clone one base away, this may be a read error. The chain's CDR3 is CALGEAYWGIITIDKLIF. Written as DNA, the CDR3 is TGTGCTCTTGGGGAAGCCTACTGGGGGATTATCACCATCGATAAACTCATCTTT. The rearrangement links TRDV1 to TRDJ1; 10 bases align to TRDD3. The J gene, absent from TCRdb, was called here by matching the DNA to germline. Trimming at V came to 2 bases and at J to 4 bases, leaving 13 bases not matched to a gene. The CDR3 consists of 18 residues. Germline V gene sequence: CDR1 TSWWSYY, CDR2 QGS.

In the case of this clone: With a far larger clone one base away, a read error is the likely cause. This chain links TRDV1 with TRDJ1; TRDD3 matches at 8 bases. TCRdb lists no J gene, so it was determined here by aligning the DNA to germline. CDR1 and CDR2 from the germline V gene are TSWWSYY and QGS. J gave up 5 bases and V 2 bases, and 16 bases lay outside the gene matches. The CDR3 is 18 amino acids. The CDR3 nucleotides read TGTGCTCTTGGGGAAAGCCCCCTGTACTGGGGGTCTTCTGATAAACTCATCTTT. This gives the protein CALGESPLYWGSSDKLIF.

For this clone: TCRdb assigns this DNA the protein of a much larger clone, which departs from its translation at residue 10; this likely reflects a read error, and the protein shown comes from translating the DNA. The chain couples TRDV2 to TRDJ1, with TRDD3 identical over 10 bases. The J gene, left out of TCRdb, was set here by checking the DNA against germline. The CDR3 sequence is 21 residues long. Looked up from germline, CDR1 is GEAIGNYY and CDR2 is EKD. With 5 bases clipped from V and 0 bases from J, the junction kept 23 bases outside the gene matches. CDR3 nucleotides: TGTGCCTGTGTGAGGTTACCGGAACACAGGGGGGATACGGGGTACACCGATAAACTCATCTTT. Protein product: CACVRLPEHRGDTGYTDKLIF.

Details on this clone: TCRdb's listed protein matches a much larger clone and diverges from this DNA's translation at residue 17, likely through a read error; the protein shown comes from the DNA. This chain uses TRDV1 with TRDJ1; 12 bases agree with TRDD3. The ends lost 5 bases at V and 2 bases at J; junction bases unmatched: 27. Germline V gene sequence: CDR1 TSWWSYY, CDR2 QGS. The CDR3 totals 23 residues. DNA of the CDR3: TGTGCTCTTGGGAGAAGGGTAGTTACCCGAAAACTGGGGGATACTCCCAGGACCGATAAACTCATCTTT. Encoded protein: CALGRRVVTRKLGDTPRTDKLIF.

As for this clone: TCRdb assigns this DNA the protein of a much larger clone, which departs from its translation at residue 16; this likely reflects a read error, and the protein shown comes from translating the DNA. V is TRDV1 and J is TRDJ1, with 9 bases aligning to TRDD3. TCRdb records no J gene; here it was assigned by comparing the DNA to germline. CDR3 length: 19 residues. The germline CDR1 and CDR2 sequences are TSWWSYY and QGS. After removal of 7 bases from V and 10 bases from J, the junction contained 28 bases not matched to a gene. CDR3 nucleotide sequence: TGTGCTCTTGTCCCGACCCCCTCAGAGGGGATACGCGAGATCCGGGGACTCATCTTT. The encoded protein is CALVPTPSEGIREIRGLIF.

This clone was seen repeatedly, ten times or more. The protein that TCRdb holds for this DNA derives from a much larger clone and differs from the translated DNA at residue 4, which likely indicates a read error; the protein shown here is translated from the DNA. The V and J genes are TRDV1 and TRDJ1; D remains unclear. Germline CDR1 is TSWWSYY and CDR2 is QGS. There are 14 residues in the CDR3. The CDR3 reads CALWELIGSDKLIF. The CDR3 nucleotides read TGTGCTCTTTGGGAACTCATCGGGTCCGATAAACTCATCTTT.

This clone has a handful of counts. TCRdb pairs this DNA with a much larger clone's protein that differs at residue 11, likely a read error; the protein shown was translated from the DNA. The chain has TRDV1 and TRDJ1; 9 positions agree with TRDD2. TCRdb carries no J gene annotation; the J gene was assigned here by matching the DNA with germline. V dropped 5 bases and J dropped 0; count of bases not matched to a gene: 13. Germline assignment: CDR1 TSWWSYY and CDR2 QGS. This CDR3 is 18 amino acids long. CDR3 loop: CALGNLPTKSAYTDKLIF. For the CDR3, the DNA is TGTGCTCTTGGGAACCTTCCTACGAAGTCTGCGTACACCGATAAACTCATCTTT.

This clone was counted ten times or more. TCRdb's entry gives the protein of a much larger clone, which mismatches this DNA's translation at residue 3, likely from a read error; the protein reported here is translated from the DNA. The chain joins TRDV2 to TRDJ1; 8 nucleotides align to TRDD3. Germline-derived CDR1 and CDR2 are GEAIGNYY and EKD. The CDR3 spans 15 residues. In nucleotides, the CDR3 is TGTGCCCGTGACGTACTGGGGGTTTACACCGATAAACTCATCTTT. Amino acid sequence: CARDVLGVYTDKLIF.

As for this clone: A single base is all that separates this from a far larger clone, so a read error is likely. Other DNA variants within this sample encode the same CDR3. This chain links TRDV1 with TRDJ1; 12 nucleotides match TRDD3. TCRdb leaves out the J gene; it was filled in here by matching the DNA to germline. J was trimmed by 1 base and V by 6 bases; bases with no gene match: 9. This CDR3 has 17 amino acids. Germline-derived CDR1 and CDR2 are TSWWSYY and QGS. The CDR3 region is CALGDDHWGILTDKLIF. In DNA form, the CDR3 reads TGTGCTCTTGGAGACGACCACTGGGGGATACTCACCGATAAACTCATCTTT.

There are many counts of this clone. TCRdb lists the protein of a much larger clone for this DNA, which differs at residue 3, so this is likely a read error; the protein given here is translated from the DNA itself. The CDR3 nucleotides are TGTGCTATTGGGGAATTGGTCTGGGGGATACTCCTCCCTAACACCGATAAACTCATCTTT. This codes for CAIGELVWGILLPNTDKLIF. V is TRDV1 and J is TRDJ1, with 11 bases fitting TRDD3. TCRdb does not report a J gene; here it was assigned by matching the DNA to germline references. The CDR3 consists of 20 residues. CDR1 is TSWWSYY and CDR2 is QGS in the germline V gene.

This clone is termed medium-sized. Other DNA sequences from this sample encode an identical CDR3 as well. The chain recombines TRDV1 with TRDJ1, with D unresolved. V was pared by 1 base and J by 1 base, with 16 bases between. Germline CDR1 reads TSWWSYY; CDR2 reads QGS. The CDR3 contains 17 residues. CDR3: CALGERTLGFPTDKLIF. CDR3 sequence (DNA): TGTGCTCTTGGGGAACGTACGTTAGGGTTCCCCACCGATAAACTCATCTTT.